The source of this T cell receptor (beta chain) is a study of early T cells in non-severe SARS-CoV-2 infection (dated by TCRdb to about 2021). Broadly, across the study: TCR sequencing used bulk RNA from unsorted whole blood, so alpha and beta chains could not be paired.

The research as a whole found: VDJdb matching was skewed toward anti-spike CD8 responses and likely underestimated virus-specific expansions by missing private and CD4 specificities.

Trimming at the junction amounts to 5 bases on V and 9 bases on J, and the germline ends lie 17 bases apart. The CDR3, from cysteine to phenylalanine, totals 14 residues. Only CDR3 DNA remains: 42 bases, in frame from the first base. CDR1 is given as MDHEN and CDR2 as SYDVKM, both from the germline V gene. To note about this clonotype: Its target antigen remains unknown. Base qualities are missing; no much larger clone stands one base away.

This was a case-control study nested in a cohort of healthcare workers in London, UK, who had nasopharyngeal swab PCR tests and blood samples taken every week. Healthcare workers were enrolled in the week of the UK lockdown, from 23 to 31 March 2020, and were followed every week for up to roughly 15 weeks. Library preparation was by 5' RACE. Reads for this sample came from a NextSeq 500. The TCR library protocol attached unique molecular identifiers to individual cDNA molecules to correct for sequencing error and PCR bias. Both TCR alpha and beta chains were sequenced, and tight co-correlation was observed between alpha and beta sequence abundances in each sample. For the original study's pipeline: Decombinator V4 was used to annotate TCR sequences for V gene, J gene and CDR3. Expanded TCRs were defined as changing significantly between any two time points under a Poisson model with p below 0.0001. Abundances of TCRs were expressed as counts per million after normalisation to the total number of TCRs sequenced in each sample. MAIT TCRs were defined by TRAV1-2 paired with TRAJ12, TRAJ20 or TRAJ33, and iNKT TCRs by TRAV10 paired with TRAJ18. VDJdb, accessed 1 November 2021, was searched for CMV, EBV and SARS-CoV-2 annotated TCRs, with TCRs annotated for multiple antigens excluded. The raw public reads went through TCRdb reprocessing: fastp at Q25, MiXCR clone calling, in-frame beta chains kept. Rows matching on CDR3 protein sequence are summarized as one entry with the most common DNA and genes. TCRdb, not the original authors, processed these V and J calls. The sample includes about 100,000 distinct CDR3 sequences, with under 15% observed a single time. The ten largest clones take up around 2.4% of the sample.

The sequence joins TRBV28 to TRBJ1-5; TRBD1 is perhaps the D gene, given 5 matching bases. The sequenced material came from whole blood. The TCR was taken from an adult who was a healthcare worker with PCR-confirmed SARS-CoV-2 infection or an uninfected control (not recorded which). The DNA sequence reads TGTGCCAGCAGTCCCTCCGGGGGAAGTGGGCCCCAGCATTTT. This encodes CASSPSGGSGPQHF.